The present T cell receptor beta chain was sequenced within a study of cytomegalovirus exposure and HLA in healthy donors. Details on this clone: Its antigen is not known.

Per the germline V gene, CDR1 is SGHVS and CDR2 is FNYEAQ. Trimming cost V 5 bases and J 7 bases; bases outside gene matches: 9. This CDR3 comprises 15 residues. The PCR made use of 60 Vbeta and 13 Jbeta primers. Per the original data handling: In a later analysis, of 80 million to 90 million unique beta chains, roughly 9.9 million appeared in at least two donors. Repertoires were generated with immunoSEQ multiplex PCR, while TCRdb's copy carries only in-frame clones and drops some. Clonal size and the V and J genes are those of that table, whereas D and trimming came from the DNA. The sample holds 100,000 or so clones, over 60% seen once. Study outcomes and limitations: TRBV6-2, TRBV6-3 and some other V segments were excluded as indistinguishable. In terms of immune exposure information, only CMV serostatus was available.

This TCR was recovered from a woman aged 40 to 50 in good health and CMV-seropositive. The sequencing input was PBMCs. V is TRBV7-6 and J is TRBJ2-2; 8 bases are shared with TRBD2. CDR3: CASSRGNSGNGELFF. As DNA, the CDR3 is TGTGCCAGCAGCCGGGGAAATAGCGGGAACGGGGAGCTGTTTTTT.